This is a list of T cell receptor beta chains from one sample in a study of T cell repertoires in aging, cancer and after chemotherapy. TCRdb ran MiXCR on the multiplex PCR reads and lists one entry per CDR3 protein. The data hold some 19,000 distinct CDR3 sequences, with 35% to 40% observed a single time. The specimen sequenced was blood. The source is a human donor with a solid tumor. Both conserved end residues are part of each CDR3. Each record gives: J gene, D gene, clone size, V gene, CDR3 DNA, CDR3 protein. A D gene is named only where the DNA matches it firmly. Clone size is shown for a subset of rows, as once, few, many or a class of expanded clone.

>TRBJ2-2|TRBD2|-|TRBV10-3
TGTGCCATCAATAACGGGAGGGCCAGCGGGGAGCTGTTTTTT
CAINNGRASGELFF
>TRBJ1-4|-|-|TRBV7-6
TGTGCCAGCAGCCAGAGGCCTGAGCGAGGCGAAAAACTGTTTTTT
CASSQRPERGEKLFF
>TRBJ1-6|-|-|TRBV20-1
TGCAGTGCTAGAGACGGGTGGAATTCACCCCTCCACTTT
CSARDGWNSPLHF
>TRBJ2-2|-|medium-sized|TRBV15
TGTGCCACCAGCAGAGCTCCCGGGGAGCTGTTTTTT
CATSRAPGELFF
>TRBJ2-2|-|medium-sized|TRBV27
TGTGCCAGCAGTTTCGCGCCTCCCACCGGGGAGCTGTTTTTT
CASSFAPPTGELFF
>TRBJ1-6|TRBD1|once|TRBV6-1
TGTGCCAGCAGCCGTCACACCGGGACAGCAACTTCACCCCTCCACTTT
CASSRHTGTATSPLHF
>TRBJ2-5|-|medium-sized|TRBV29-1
TGCAGCGTTGAAGAAGGGGGGGCAAAGACCCAGTACTTC
CSVEEGGAKTQYF
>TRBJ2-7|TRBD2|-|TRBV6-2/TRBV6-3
TGTGCCAGCAGTTATCGGCTAGCGGGAGTCTACGAGCAGTACTTC
CASSYRLAGVYEQYF
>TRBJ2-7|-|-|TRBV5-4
TGTGCCAGCAGCGCCCCTGGAGGGGAGCAGTACTTC
CASSAPGGEQYF
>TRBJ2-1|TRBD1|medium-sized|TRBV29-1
TGCAGCGTTGACCCCGGGACAGGGGAGAATGAGCAGTTCTTC
CSVDPGTGENEQFF
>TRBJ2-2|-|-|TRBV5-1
TGCGCCAGCAGCTTGGCCCCCCAGGGCACGAACACCGGGGAGCTGTTTTTT
CASSLAPQGTNTGELFF
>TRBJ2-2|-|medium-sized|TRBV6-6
TGTGCCAGCAGTCCCCTTCGGGGAAGCGCGAACACCGGGGAGCTGTTTTTT
CASSPLRGSANTGELFF
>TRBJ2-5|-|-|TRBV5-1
TGCGCCAGCAGCTTAGGGAAGGAGACCCAGTACTTC
CASSLGKETQYF
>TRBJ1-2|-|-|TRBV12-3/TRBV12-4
TGTGCCAGCAGTTTCTATCAAGGACCATTCACCTTC
CASSFYQGPFTF
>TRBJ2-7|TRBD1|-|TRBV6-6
TGTGCCAGCAGTTACCCCGACAGGGCGTTTGTGTACTTC
CASSYPDRAFVYF
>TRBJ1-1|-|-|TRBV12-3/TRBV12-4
TGTGCCAGCAGTTTATCGTTGGTCACTGAAGCTTTCTTT
CASSLSLVTEAFF
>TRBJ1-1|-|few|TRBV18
TGTGCCAGCTCACCAGAACAGGGAGGGGACACTGAAGCTTTCTTT
CASSPEQGGDTEAFF
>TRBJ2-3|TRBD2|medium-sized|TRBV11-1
TGTGCCAGCAGCTCCAGCGGGGGCGGTAATACGCAGTATTTT
CASSSSGGGNTQYF
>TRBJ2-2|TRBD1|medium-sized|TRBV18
TGTGCCAGCTCACTCACCGGGACAGCGAACACCGGGGAGCTGTTTTTT
CASSLTGTANTGELFF
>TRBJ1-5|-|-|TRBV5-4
TGTGCCAGCAGCTTGGATACGGGACATATGGGGCAGCCCCAGCATTTT
CASSLDTGHMGQPQHF
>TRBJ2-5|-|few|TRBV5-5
TGTGCCAGCAGCTTGGCAGGAGAGACCCAGTACTTC
CASSLAGETQYF
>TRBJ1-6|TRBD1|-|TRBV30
TGTGCCTGGAGTGTAGGGGGCGGTTCACCCCTCCACTTT
CAWSVGGGSPLHF
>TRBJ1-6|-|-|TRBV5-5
TGTGCCAGCAGCTTGGGAGGGGTCTCCTATAATTCACCCCTCCACTTT
CASSLGGVSYNSPLHF
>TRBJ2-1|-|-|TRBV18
TGTGCCAGCTCACCATTAGCGGACAATGAGCAGTTCTTC
CASSPLADNEQFF
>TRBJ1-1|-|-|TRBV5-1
TGCGCCAGCAGCCAACAACAGAGGAACACTGAAGCTTTCTTT
CASSQQQRNTEAFF
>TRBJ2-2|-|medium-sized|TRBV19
TGTGCAGGGGCTGACGCGAACACCGGGGAGCTGTTTTTT
CAGADANTGELFF
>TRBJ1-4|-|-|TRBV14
TGTGCCAGCAGACGCCAGGGGCCTAATGAAAAACTGTTTTTT
CASRRQGPNEKLFF
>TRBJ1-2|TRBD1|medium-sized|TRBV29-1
TGCAGCGTTGAGACAGGGGGCCGCGGCTACACCTTC
CSVETGGRGYTF
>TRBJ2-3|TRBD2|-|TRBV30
TGTGCCTGGAGTCGGGGGCTAGCGGGGGGGTCGGGAGATACGCAGTATTTT
CAWSRGLAGGSGDTQYF
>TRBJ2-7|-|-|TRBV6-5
TGTGCCAGCAGTTACTCTAGTACGGGGACCTACGAGCAGTACTTC
CASSYSSTGTYEQYF
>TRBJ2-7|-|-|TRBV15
TGTGCCACCAGTAACTCCTACGAGCAGTACTTC
CATSNSYEQYF
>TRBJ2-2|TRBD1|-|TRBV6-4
TGTGCCAGCAGTCGACAGGGGGCTGACACCGGGGAGCTGTTTTTT
CASSRQGADTGELFF
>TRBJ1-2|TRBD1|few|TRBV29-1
TGCAGCGCTCCGACAGGGAACTATGGCTACACCTTC
CSAPTGNYGYTF
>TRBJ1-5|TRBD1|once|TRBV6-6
TGTGCCAGCAGCAAAGCGGGAGGGGGCGGCAATCAGCCCCAGCATTTT
CASSKAGGGGNQPQHF
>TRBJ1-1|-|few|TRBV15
TGTGCCACCAGCAGAGAGGGGGGAACTGAAGCTTTCTTT
CATSREGGTEAFF
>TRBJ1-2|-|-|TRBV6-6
TGTGCCAGCAGTTATGAAGTTAACTATGGCTACACCTTC
CASSYEVNYGYTF
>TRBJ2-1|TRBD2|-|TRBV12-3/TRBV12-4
TGTGCCAGCACCTACTTGCGGGAGGGGGATGAGCAGTTCTTC
CASTYLREGDEQFF
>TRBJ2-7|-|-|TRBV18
TGTGCCAGCTCACCGCTAGACGGGTCCTACGAGCAGTACTTC
CASSPLDGSYEQYF
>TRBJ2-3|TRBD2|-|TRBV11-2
TGTGCCAGCAGATTAAGCGGGAGTCGCACAGATACGCAGTATTTT
CASRLSGSRTDTQYF
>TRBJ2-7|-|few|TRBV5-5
TGTGCCAGCAGCCCGGGACGTACCTCCTACGAGCAGTACTTC
CASSPGRTSYEQYF
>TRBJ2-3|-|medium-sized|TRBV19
TGTGCCAGTAGTATAGGTTTTGACCGGGCTGGGGGGCAGTATTTT
CASSIGFDRAGGQYF
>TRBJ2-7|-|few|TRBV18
TGTGCCAGCTCACCCGGGGCCTACGAGCAGTACTTC
CASSPGAYEQYF
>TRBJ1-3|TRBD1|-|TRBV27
TGTGCCAGCAGTTTATCCCGACAGGGCTCTGGAAACACCATATATTTT
CASSLSRQGSGNTIYF
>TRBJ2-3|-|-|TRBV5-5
TGTGCCAGCGAGGACGGATACACAGATACGCAGTATTTT
CASEDGYTDTQYF
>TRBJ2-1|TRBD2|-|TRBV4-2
TGTGCCAGCAGCCAAGAGGACGGGGGGGCCTACAATGAGCAGTTCTTC
CASSQEDGGAYNEQFF
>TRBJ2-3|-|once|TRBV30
TGTGCCTGGAGTGTACAGCCGGGAGCCACAGATACGCAGTATTTT
CAWSVQPGATDTQYF
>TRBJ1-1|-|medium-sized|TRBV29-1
TGCAGCGTTGCGCCGGGCTTGAACACTGAAGCTTTCTTT
CSVAPGLNTEAFF
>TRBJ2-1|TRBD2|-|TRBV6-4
TGTGCCAGCAGTGTGGAAGGACTAGCGTCTTACAATGAGCAGTTCTTC
CASSVEGLASYNEQFF